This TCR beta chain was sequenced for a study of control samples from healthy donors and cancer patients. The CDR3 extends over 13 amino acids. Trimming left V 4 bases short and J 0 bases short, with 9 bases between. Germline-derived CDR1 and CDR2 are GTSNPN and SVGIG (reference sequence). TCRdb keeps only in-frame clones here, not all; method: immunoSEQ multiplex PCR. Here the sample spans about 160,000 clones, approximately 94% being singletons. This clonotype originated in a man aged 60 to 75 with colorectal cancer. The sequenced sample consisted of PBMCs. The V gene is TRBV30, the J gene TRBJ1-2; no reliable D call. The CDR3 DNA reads TGTGCCTGGAACATACAAGCTAACTATGGCTACACCTTC. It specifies CAWNIQANYGYTF.